These 9 T cell receptor beta chains originate from one sample sequenced in a study of blood T cell repertoires in COVID-19. Only in-frame clones appear in the TCRdb table, and some are missing; sequencing was by immunoSEQ multiplex PCR. Of about 250,000 clones listed, about 88% are singletons. The sample taken for sequencing was peripheral blood. The receptors originated from a woman between 35 and 50 years old who had recovered from COVID-19.

V and J are TRBV19 and TRBJ2-7, with a weak D call TRBD1 (5 bases). CDR1 and CDR2 from the germline V gene are LNHDA and SQIVND (reference sequence). V was cut by 0 bases and J by 2 bases, with 8 bases left in between. The CDR3 has 14 residues. CDR3 region: CASSIDREAYEQYF. As DNA, the CDR3 is TGTGCCAGTAGTATAGACAGGGAAGCCTACGAGCAGTACTTC.

This chain connects TRBV29-1 to TRBJ2-1; 16 positions agree with TRBD2. CDR3 length: 15 residues. The J segment lost 7 bases and the V segment lost 7 bases, leaving 7 bases of the junction unmatched. The V gene's germline CDR1 is SQVTM and CDR2 ANQGSEA. CDR3 coding DNA: TGCAGCGCGGGGGGACTAGCGGGAGGGCGAAATGAGCAGTTCTTC. It is translated as CSAGGLAGGRNEQFF.

This rearrangement joins TRBV6-2 or TRBV6-3 to TRBJ2-3; possibly TRBD1 for D (5 bases). The CDR3 loop spans 15 amino acids. V lost 2 bases to trimming and J lost 6 bases, with 15 bases between them. In germline, CDR1 is MNHEY, CDR2 SVGEGT. In DNA form, the CDR3 reads TGTGCCAGCAGTTACGGGCCAGGGTGGTTGGATACGCAGTATTTT. Translated: CASSYGPGWLDTQYF.

The chain combines TRBV6-5 with TRBJ2-5, with D perhaps matching TRBD2 (6 bases). CDR1 MNHEY and CDR2 SVGAGI come from the germline V gene. The CDR3 covers 11 residues. Trimming removed 7 bases at V and 7 bases at J, with 10 bases between. The CDR3 here is CASTNGGTQYF. The CDR3 DNA reads TGTGCCAGCACCAACGGGGGGACCCAGTACTTC.

The V gene is TRBV6-2 or TRBV6-3, the J gene TRBJ2-7, with D perhaps matching TRBD1 (6 bases). V was trimmed by 3 bases and J by 2 bases, leaving 11 bases between them. The CDR3 extends over 14 amino acids. Germline CDR1 reads MNHEY; CDR2 reads SVGEGT. CDR3 sequence (DNA): TGTGCCAGCAGTTATTCAGGGGTTCCCTACGAGCAGTACTTC. It is translated as CASSYSGVPYEQYF.

The table lists this clone with a count of one. V is TRBV2 and J is TRBJ2-2; a weak D match, TRBD1 (5 bases). This CDR3 comprises 13 residues. Trimming removed 2 bases at V and 6 bases at J, with 7 bases between. Germline V CDR1 and CDR2: SNHLY, FYNNEI. Here the CDR3 DNA reads TGTGCCAGCAGTGAACAGGGCCCCGGGGAGCTGTTTTTT. Translation: CASSEQGPGELFF.

The chain joins TRBV7-9 to TRBJ1-2, with D maybe TRBD1 (5 bases). The CDR3 extends over 14 amino acids. Trimming cost V 1 base and J 7 bases, with 13 bases left between them. Per the germline V gene, CDR1 is SEHNR and CDR2 is FQNEAQ (reference sequence). The CDR3 protein is CASSLGTSSAGYTF. DNA of the CDR3: TGTGCCAGCAGCTTAGGGACATCCTCCGCTGGCTACACCTTC.

The chain carries TRBV2 and TRBJ1-6, with 8 bases lining up with TRBD1. The CDR3 covers 17 residues. With V trimmed by 0 bases and J by 4 bases, 5 bases remained unmatched. Germline assignment: CDR1 SNHLY and CDR2 FYNNEI. The CDR3 DNA follows: TGTGCCAGCAGTGAAGCGCCAGGGGGCCGATATAATTCACCCCTCCACTTT. Translated, it gives CASSEAPGGRYNSPLHF.

This clone was picked up one time. The chain links TRBV7-9 to TRBJ1-2; 11 bases match TRBD1. Germline loops: CDR1 SEHNR, CDR2 FQNEAQ (reference sequence). CDR3 length: 15 amino acids. V trimming: 4 bases; J trimming: 7 bases; junction bases outside the gene matches: 8. CDR3 nucleotide sequence: TGTGCCAGCAGCTCAACCGGACAGGGGGCTAGTGGCTACACCTTC. Translation gives CASSSTGQGASGYTF.